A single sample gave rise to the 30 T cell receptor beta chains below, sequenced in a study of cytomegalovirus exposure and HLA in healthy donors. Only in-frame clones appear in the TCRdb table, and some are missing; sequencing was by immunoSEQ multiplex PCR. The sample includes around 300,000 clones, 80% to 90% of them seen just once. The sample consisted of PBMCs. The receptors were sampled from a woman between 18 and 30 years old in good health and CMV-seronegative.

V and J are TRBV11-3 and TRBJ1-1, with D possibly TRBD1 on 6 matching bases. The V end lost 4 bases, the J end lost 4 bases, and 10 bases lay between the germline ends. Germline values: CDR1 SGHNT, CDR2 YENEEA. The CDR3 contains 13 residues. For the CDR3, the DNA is TGTGCCAGCAGCTACCAGGGGAGCACTGAAGCTTTCTTT. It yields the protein CASSYQGSTEAFF.

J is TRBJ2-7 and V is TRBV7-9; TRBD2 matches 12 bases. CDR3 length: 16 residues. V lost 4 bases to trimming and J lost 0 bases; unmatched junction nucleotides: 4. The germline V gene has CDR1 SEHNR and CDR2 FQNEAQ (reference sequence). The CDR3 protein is CASSSTTSGSSYEQYF. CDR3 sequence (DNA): TGTGCCAGCAGCTCTACGACTAGCGGGAGCTCCTACGAGCAGTACTTC.

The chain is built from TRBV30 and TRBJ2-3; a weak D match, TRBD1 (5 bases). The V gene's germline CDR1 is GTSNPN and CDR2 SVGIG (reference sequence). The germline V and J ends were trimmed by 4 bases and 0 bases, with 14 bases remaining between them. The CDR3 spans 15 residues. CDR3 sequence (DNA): TGTGCCTGGACCCCCCCGCAGGGAAGCACAGATACGCAGTATTTT. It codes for CAWTPPQGSTDTQYF.

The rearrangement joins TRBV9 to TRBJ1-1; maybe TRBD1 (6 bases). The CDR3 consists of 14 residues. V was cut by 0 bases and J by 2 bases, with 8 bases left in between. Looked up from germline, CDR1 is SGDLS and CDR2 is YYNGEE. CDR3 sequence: CASSVEDSNTEAFF. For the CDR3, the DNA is TGTGCCAGCAGCGTAGAGGACAGTAACACTGAAGCTTTCTTT.

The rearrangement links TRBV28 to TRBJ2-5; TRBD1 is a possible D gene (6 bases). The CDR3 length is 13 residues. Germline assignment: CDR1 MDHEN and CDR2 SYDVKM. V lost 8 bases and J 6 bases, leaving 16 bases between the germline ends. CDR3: CASEGYRVKTQYF. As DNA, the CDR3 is TGTGCCAGCGAGGGATACAGGGTTAAGACCCAGTACTTC.

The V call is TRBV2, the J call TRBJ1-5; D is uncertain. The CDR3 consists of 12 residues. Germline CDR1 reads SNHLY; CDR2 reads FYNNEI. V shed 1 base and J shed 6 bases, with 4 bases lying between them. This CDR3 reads CASSEGSQPQHF. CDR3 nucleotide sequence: TGTGCCAGCAGTGAAGGGAGTCAGCCCCAGCATTTT.

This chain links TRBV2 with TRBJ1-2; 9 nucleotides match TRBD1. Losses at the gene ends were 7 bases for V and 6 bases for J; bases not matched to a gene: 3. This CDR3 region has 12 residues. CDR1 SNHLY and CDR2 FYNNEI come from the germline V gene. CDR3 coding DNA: TGTGCCAGCAAAGGGACAGGGAATGGCTACACCTTC. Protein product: CASKGTGNGYTF.

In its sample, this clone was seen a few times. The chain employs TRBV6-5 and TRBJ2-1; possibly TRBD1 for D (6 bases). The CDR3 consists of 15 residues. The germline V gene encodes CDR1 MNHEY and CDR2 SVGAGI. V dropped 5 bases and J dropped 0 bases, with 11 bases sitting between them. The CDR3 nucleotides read TGTGCCAGCAGTAACAGGGCGAGCTCCTACAATGAGCAGTTCTTC. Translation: CASSNRASSYNEQFF.

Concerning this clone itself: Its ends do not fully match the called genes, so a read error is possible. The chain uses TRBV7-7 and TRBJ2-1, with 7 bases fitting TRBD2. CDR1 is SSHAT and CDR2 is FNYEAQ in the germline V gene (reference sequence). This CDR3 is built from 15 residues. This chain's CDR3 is CASSRVGGVNNEQFF. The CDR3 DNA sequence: TGTGCTAGCAGCCGAGTTGGGGGGGTAAACAATGAGCAGTTCTTC. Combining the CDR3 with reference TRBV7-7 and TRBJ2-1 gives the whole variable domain GAGVSQSPRYKVTKRGQDVTLRCDPISSHATLYWYQQALGQGPEFLTYFNYEAQPDKSGLPSDRFSAERPEGSISTLTIQRTEQRDSAMYRCASSRVGGVNNEQFFGPGTRLTVL.

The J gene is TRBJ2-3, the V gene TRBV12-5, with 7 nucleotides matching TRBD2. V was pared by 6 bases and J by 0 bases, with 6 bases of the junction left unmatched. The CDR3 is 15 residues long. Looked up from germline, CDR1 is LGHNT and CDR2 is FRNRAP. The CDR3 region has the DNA TGTGCTAGTGGAGCTGGAGCGGGAAGCACAGATACGCAGTATTTT. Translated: CASGAGAGSTDTQYF.

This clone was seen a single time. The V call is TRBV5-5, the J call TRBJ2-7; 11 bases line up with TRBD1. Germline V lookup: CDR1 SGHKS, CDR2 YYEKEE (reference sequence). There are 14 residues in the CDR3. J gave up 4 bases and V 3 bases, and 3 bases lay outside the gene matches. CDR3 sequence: CASSSGQGAYEQYF. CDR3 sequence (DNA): TGTGCCAGCAGCTCTGGACAGGGGGCTTACGAGCAGTACTTC. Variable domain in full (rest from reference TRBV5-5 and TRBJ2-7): DAGVTQSPTHLIKTRGQQVTLRCSPISGHKSVSWYQQVLGQGPQFIFQYYEKEERGRGNFPDRFSARQFPNYSSELNVNALLLGDSALYLCASSSGQGAYEQYFGPGTRLTVT.

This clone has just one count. The CDR3 loop is CASSSTGGNTGELFF. The CDR3 bases are TGTGCCAGCAGCTCAACAGGGGGGAACACCGGGGAGCTGTTTTTT. This rearrangement joins TRBV9 to TRBJ2-2; 8 nucleotides align to TRBD1. Germline V gene lookup returns CDR1 SGDLS and CDR2 YYNGEE. This CDR3 comprises 15 residues. V was pared by 4 bases and J by 1 base, with 3 bases of the junction left unmatched.

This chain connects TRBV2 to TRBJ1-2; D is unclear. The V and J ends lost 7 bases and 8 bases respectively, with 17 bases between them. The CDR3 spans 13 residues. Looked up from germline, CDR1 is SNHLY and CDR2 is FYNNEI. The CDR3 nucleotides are TGTGCCAGCATTAGGAGCCCGGGGAGCGGCTACACCTTC. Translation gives CASIRSPGSGYTF.

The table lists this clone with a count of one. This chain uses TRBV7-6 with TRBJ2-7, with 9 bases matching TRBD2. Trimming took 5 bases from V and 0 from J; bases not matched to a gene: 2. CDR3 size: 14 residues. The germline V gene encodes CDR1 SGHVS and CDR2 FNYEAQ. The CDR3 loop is CASSPSGNSYEQYF. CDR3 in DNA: TGTGCCAGCAGCCCTAGCGGGAACTCCTACGAGCAGTACTTC.

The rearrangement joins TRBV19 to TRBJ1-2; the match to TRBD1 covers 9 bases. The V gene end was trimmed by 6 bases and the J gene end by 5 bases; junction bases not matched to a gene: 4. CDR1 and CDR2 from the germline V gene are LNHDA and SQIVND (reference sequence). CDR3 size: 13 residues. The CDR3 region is CASRDRGLYGYTF. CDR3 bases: TGTGCCAGTAGGGACAGGGGCCTGTATGGCTACACCTTC.

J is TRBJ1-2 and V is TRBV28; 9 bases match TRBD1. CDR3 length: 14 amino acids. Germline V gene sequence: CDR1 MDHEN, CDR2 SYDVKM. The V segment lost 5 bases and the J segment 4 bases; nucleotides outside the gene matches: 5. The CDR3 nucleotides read TGTGCCAGCAGTCCGGGACAGGGACTCTATGGCTACACCTTC. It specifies CASSPGQGLYGYTF.

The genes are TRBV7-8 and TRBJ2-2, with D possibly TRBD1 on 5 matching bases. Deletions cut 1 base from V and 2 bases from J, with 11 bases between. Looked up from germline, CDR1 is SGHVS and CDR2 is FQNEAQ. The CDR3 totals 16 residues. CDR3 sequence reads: CASSLVQGLNTGELFF. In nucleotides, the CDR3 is TGTGCCAGCAGCTTAGTCCAGGGATTAAACACCGGGGAGCTGTTTTTT.

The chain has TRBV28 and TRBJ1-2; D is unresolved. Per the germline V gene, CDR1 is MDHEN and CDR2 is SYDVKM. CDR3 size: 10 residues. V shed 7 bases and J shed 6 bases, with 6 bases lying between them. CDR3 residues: CASIGDGYTF. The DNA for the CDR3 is TGTGCCAGCATCGGAGATGGCTACACCTTC.

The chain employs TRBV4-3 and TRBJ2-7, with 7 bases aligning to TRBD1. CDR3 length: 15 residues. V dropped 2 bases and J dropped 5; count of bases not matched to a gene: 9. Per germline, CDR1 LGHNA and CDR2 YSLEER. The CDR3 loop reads CASSQTEGAPHEQYF. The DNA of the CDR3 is TGCGCCAGCAGCCAAACCGAGGGGGCGCCTCACGAGCAGTACTTC.

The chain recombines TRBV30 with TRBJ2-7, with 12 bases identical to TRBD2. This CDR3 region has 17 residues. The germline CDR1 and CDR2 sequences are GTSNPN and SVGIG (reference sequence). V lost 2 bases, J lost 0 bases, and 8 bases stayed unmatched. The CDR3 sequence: CAWSRKTSGRFSYEQYF. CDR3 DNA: TGTGCCTGGAGTCGAAAGACTAGCGGGAGATTCTCCTACGAGCAGTACTTC.

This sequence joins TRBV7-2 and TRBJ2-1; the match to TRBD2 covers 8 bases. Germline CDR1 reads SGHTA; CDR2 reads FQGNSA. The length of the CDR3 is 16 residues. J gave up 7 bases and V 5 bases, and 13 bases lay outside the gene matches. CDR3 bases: TGTGCCAGCAGCCGAGGCCCGGGGGGGCCGTGGAATGAGCAGTTCTTC. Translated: CASSRGPGGPWNEQFF.

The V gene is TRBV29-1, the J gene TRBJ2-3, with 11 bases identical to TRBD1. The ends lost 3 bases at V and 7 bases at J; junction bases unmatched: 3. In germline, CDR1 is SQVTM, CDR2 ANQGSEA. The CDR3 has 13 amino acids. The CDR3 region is CSVEGQGVNTQYF. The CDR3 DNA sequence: TGCAGCGTTGAGGGACAGGGGGTGAATACGCAGTATTTT.

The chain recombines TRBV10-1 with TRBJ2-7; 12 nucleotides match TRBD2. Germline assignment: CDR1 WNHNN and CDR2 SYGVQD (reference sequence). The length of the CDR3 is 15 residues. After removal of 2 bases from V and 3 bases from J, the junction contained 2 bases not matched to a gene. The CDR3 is CASSEGLAGLYEQYF. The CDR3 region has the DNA TGCGCCAGCAGTGAGGGACTAGCGGGACTCTACGAGCAGTACTTC.

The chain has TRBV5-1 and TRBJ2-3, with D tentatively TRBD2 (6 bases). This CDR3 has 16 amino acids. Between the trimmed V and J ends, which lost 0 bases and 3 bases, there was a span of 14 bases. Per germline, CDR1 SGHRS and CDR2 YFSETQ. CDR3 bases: TGCGCCAGCAGCTTGGGGCCCGCAGCGGGTACAGATACGCAGTATTTT. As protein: CASSLGPAAGTDTQYF.

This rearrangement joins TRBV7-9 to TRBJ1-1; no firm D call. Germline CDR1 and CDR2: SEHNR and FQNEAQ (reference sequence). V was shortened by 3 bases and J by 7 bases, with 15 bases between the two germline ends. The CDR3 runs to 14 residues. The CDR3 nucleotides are TGTGCCAGCAGCTTGAGGGATCGCGTGGGTGAAGCTTTCTTT. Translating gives CASSLRDRVGEAFF.

The CDR3 spells CASRIFSDSGNTIYF. CDR3 sequence (DNA): TGTGCCAGCAGGATCTTCAGCGATTCTGGAAACACCATATATTTT. The V call is TRBV6-5, the J call TRBJ1-3; D not resolved. Trimming stripped 6 bases from V and 1 base from J, with 13 bases between. The CDR3 extends over 15 amino acids. In germline, CDR1 is MNHEY, CDR2 SVGAGI.

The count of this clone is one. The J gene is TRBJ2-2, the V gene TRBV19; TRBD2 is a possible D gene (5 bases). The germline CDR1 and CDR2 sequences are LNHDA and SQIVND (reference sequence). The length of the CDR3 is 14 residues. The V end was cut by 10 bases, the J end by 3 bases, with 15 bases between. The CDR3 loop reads CATDRGIDTGELFF. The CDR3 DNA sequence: TGTGCCACAGACCGGGGAATCGACACCGGGGAGCTGTTTTTT.

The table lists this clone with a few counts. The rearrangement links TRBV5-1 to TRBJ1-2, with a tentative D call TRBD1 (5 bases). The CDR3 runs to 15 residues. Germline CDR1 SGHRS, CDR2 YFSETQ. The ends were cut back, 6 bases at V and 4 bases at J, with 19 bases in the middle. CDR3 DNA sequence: TGCGCCAGCACCCCAGCTCCGGGGGACCTCTATGGCTACACCTTC. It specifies CASTPAPGDLYGYTF.

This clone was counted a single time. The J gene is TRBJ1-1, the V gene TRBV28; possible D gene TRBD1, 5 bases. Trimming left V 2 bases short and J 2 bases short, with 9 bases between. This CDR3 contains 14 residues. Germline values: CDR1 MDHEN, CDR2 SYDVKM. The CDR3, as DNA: TGTGCCAGCAGTTTAATCAGGGCCAACACTGAAGCTTTCTTT. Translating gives CASSLIRANTEAFF.

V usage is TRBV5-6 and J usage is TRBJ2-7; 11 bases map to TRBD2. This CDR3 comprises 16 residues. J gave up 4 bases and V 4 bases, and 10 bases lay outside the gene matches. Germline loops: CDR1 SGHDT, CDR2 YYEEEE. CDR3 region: CASSQPTSGKLYEQYF. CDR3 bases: TGTGCCAGCAGCCAGCCGACTAGCGGGAAACTTTACGAGCAGTACTTC. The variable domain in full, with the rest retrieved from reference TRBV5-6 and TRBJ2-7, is DAGVTQSPTHLIKTRGQQVTLRCSPKSGHDTVSWYQQALGQGPQFIFQYYEEEERQRGNFPDRFSGHQFPNYSSELNVNALLLGDSALYLCASSQPTSGKLYEQYFGPGTRLTVT.